This T cell receptor beta chain was sequenced for a study of CD8+CD57+ T cells in acquired aplastic anemia. Patients included in sequencing had previously demonstrated CD8+CD57+ cell expansion by flow cytometry. Germline CDR1 is LNHNV and CDR2 is YYDKDF (reference sequence). The germline V and J ends were trimmed by 0 bases and 0 bases, with 11 bases remaining between them. The CDR3 is 16 amino acids. TCR beta VDJ and CDR3 were profiled, and genomic DNA was the template. TCRdb re-derived calls from the reads in MiXCR, one entry per CDR3 protein. The data hold roughly 200,000 distinct CDR3 sequences, with roughly 65% observed a single time.

Sequencing used sorted CD4+, CD8+, or CD8+CD57+ T cells (not recorded which) from PBMCs. The chain is built from TRBV15 and TRBJ1-2; D gene unclear. The source of this sequence is a human donor with aplastic anemia. Here the CDR3 DNA reads TGTGCCACCAGCAGAGATTGGAGCGCCACTAACTATGGCTACACCTTC. Translation: CATSRDWSATNYGYTF.